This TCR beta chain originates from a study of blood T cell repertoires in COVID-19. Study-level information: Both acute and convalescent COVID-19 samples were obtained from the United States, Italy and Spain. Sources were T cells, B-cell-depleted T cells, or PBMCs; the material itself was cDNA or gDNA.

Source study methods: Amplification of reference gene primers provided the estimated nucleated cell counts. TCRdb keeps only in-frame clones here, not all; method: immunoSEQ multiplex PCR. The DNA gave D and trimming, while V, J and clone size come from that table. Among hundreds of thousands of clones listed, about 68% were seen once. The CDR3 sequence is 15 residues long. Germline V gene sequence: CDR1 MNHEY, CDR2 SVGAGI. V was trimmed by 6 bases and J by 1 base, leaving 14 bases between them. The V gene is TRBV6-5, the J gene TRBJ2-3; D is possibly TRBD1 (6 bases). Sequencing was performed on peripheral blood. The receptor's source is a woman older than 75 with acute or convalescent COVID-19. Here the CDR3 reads CASRIQGQRTDTQYF. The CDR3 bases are TGTGCCAGCAGGATACAGGGCCAGCGCACAGATACGCAGTATTTT.